This T cell receptor (beta chain) stems from a study of identical twins. Study outcomes and limitations: Models, which agreed with sharing between unrelated individuals, nonetheless underestimated the out-of-frame TCR alpha sharing seen in monozygotic twins. Conclusions were drawn cross-sectionally by statistical analysis, without following the same donors. Analyses of zero insertions could, in part, be confounded by invariant MAIT and iNKT cells.

TCRdb re-called the 5' RACE reads through MiXCR, storing one row per CDR3 protein. The sample includes 650,000 to 800,000 distinct CDR3 sequences, 8% to 9% of them seen just once. About this clonotype: The antigen remains unidentified.

This sample was shared with a second study, whose subject was yellow fever vaccine responses in identical twins.

This clonotype originated in a woman between 18 and 29 years old in good health. The sequenced material came from PBMCs.

The chain's CDR3 is CASRISGGARDTQYF. CDR3 nucleotide sequence: TGTGCCAGCAGGATTAGCGGGGGGGCGAGAGATACGCAGTATTTT. The chain uses TRBV27 and TRBJ2-3, with TRBD2 matching over 11 bases. Unmatched junction bases numbered 7, after V lost 6 bases and J lost 5 bases. The CDR3 loop spans 15 amino acids. CDR1 is MNHEY and CDR2 is SMNVEV in the germline V gene (reference sequence).